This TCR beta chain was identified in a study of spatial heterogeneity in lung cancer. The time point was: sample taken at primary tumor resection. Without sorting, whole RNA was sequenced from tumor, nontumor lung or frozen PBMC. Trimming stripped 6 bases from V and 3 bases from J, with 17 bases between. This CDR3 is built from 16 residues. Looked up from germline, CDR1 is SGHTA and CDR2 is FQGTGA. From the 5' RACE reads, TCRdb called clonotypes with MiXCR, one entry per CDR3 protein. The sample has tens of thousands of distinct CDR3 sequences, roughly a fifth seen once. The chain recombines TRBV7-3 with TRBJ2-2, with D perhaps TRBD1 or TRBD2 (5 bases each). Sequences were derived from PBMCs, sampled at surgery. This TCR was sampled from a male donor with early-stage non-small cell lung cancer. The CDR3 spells CASSWDASVDTGELFF. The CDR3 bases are TGTGCCAGCAGTTGGGACGCGTCCGTAGACACCGGGGAGCTGTTTTTT.